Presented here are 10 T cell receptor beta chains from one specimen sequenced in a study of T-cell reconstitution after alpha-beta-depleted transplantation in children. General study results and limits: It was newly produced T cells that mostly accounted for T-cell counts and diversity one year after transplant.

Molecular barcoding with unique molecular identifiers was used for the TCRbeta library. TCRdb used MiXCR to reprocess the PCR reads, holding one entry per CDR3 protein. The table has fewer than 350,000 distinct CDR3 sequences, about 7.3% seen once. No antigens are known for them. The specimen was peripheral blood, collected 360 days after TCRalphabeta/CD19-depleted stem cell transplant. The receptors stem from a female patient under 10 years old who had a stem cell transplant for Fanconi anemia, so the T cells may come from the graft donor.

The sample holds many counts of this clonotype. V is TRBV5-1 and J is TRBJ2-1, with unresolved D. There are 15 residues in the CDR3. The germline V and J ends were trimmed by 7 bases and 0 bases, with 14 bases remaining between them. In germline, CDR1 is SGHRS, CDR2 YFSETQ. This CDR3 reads CASGIQQSSYNEQFF. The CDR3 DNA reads TGCGCCAGCGGAATACAGCAGAGCTCCTACAATGAGCAGTTCTTC. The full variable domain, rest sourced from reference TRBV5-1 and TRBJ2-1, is KAGVTQTPRYLIKTRGQQVTLSCSPISGHRSVSWYQQTPGQGLQFLFEYFSETQRNKGNFPGRFSGRQFSNSRSEMNVSTLELGDSALYLCASGIQQSSYNEQFFGPGTRLTVL.

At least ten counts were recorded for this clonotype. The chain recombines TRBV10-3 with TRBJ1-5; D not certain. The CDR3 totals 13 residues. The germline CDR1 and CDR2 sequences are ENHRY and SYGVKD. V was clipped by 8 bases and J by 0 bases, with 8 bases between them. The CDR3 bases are TGTGCCATCGGGTCTTATAGCAATCAGCCCCAGCATTTT. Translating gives CAIGSYSNQPQHF.

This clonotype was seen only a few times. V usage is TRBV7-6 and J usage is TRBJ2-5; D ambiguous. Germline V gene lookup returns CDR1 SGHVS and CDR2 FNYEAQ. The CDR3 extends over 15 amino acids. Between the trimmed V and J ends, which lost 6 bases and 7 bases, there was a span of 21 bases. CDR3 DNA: TGTGCCAGCAGTGAAAGAAAGGGCCCTTTAGGGACCCAGTACTTC. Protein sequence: CASSERKGPLGTQYF.

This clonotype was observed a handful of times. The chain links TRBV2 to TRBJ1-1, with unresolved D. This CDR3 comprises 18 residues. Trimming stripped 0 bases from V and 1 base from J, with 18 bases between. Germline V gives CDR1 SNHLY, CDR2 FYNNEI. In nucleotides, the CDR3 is TGTGCCAGCAGTGAAGCAAATACTGGCGAGACGGCGAACACTGAAGCTTTCTTT. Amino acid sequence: CASSEANTGETANTEAFF.

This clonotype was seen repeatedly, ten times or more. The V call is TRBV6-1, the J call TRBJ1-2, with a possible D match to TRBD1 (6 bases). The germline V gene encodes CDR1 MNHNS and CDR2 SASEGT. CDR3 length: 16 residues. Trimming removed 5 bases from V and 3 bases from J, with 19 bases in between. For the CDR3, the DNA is TGTGCCAGCAGTCCCACCGGGGGGCCAAATTACTATGGCTACACCTTC. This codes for CASSPTGGPNYYGYTF.

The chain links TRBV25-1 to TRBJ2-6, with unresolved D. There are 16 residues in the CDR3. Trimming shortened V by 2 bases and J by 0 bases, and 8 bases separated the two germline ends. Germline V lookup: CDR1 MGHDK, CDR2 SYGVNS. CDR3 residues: CASSEPLRSGANVLTF. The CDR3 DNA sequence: TGTGCCAGCAGTGAACCCTTACGCTCTGGGGCCAACGTCCTGACTTTC. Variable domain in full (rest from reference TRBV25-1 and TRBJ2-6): EADIYQTPRYLVIGTGKKITLECSQTMGHDKMYWYQQDPGMELHLIHYSYGVNSTEKGDLSSESTVSRIRTEHFPLTLESARPSHTSQYLCASSEPLRSGANVLTFGAGSRLTVL.

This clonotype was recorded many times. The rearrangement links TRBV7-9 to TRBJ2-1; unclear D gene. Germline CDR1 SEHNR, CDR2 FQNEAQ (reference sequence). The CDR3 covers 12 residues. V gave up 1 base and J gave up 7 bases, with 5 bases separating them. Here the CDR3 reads CASSLEGNEQFF. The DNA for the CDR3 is TGTGCCAGCAGCTTAGAGGGAAATGAGCAGTTCTTC.

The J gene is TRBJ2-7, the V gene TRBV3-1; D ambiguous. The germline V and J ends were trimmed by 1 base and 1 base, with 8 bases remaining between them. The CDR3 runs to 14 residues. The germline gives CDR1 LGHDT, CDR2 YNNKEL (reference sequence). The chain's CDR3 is CASSQAPISYEQYF. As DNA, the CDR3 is TGTGCCAGCAGCCAAGCGCCCATATCCTACGAGCAGTACTTC.

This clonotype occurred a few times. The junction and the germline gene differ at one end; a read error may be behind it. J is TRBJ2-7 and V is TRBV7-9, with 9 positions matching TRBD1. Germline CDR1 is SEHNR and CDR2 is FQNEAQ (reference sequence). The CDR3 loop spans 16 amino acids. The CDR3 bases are TGTGCCGGCAGGCTTGTCCGACAGGGGGTGGGCTACGAGCAGTACTTC. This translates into CAGRLVRQGVGYEQYF.

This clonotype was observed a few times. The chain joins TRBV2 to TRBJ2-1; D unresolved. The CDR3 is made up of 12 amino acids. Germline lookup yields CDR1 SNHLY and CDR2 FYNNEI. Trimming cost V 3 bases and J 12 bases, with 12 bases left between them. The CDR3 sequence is CASSDLGRLQFF. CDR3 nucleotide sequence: TGTGCCAGCAGTGATCTTGGGCGTTTGCAGTTCTTC.